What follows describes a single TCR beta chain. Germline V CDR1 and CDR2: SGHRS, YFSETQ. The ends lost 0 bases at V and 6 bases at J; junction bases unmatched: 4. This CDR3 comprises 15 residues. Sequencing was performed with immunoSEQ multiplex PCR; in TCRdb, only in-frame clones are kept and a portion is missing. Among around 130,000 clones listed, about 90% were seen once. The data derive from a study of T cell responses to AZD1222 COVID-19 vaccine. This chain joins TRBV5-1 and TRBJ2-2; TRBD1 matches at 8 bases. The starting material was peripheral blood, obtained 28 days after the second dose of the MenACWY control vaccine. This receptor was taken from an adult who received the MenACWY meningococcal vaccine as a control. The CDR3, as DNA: TGCGCCAGCAGCTTGGGACAGGGGAATTCCGGGGAGCTGTTTTTT. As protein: CASSLGQGNSGELFF.